The T cell receptor (beta chain) described here comes from a study of vaccination and CD4 T cells after COVID-19. Turning to the study itself: Convalescent persons amounted to six males plus four females, two of whom were Hispanic.

Germline CDR1 ENHRY, CDR2 SYGVKD. The CDR3 spans 14 residues. Trimming cost V 6 bases and J 8 bases, with 17 bases left between them. CD4+ T cells that had been cultured provided DNA sequenced with the Oncomine TCR Beta short-read assay. Genomic DNA was isolated from CD4+ T cells that had been cultured. TCRdb redid the calling of the PCR reads with MiXCR, one entry per CDR3 protein. The sample holds some 15,000 distinct CDR3 sequences, over 50% seen once. Worth noting for this clonotype: Its matching antigen is unknown.

Noted treatment: approximately 11-day PBMC culture with coronavirus spike peptide pools or control peptides (ViraFEST assay). Sequencing was done on a sample of CD4+ T cells from blood, cultured in vitro. This TCR was recovered from a human donor who had recovered from COVID-19. The V call is TRBV10-3, the J call TRBJ1-5, with a possible D match to TRBD1 (6 bases). CDR3 residues: CAISPARGTEPQHF. CDR3 nucleotide sequence: TGTGCCATCAGCCCAGCCAGGGGCACTGAGCCCCAGCATTTT.